These 26 T cell receptor beta chains were all obtained from the same sample, sequenced in a study of T cells in Graves' hyperthyroidism and ophthalmopathy. Amplified TCR beta CDR3 regions derived from RNA transcripts. HTBI primers drove first-round RT-PCR of the TCR CDR3. TCRdb re-called the multiplex PCR reads with MiXCR, one entry per CDR3 protein. This sample yields about 560,000 distinct CDR3 sequences, of which around 15% are seen a single time; 15% to 20% belongs to the top ten. Source material: blood. The receptors stem from a woman between 18 and 29 years old with Graves' hyperthyroidism.

This clonotype was picked up many times. The chain employs TRBV7-2 and TRBJ2-7; 9 bases fit TRBD2. V was pared by 0 bases and J by 1 base, with 10 bases of the junction left unmatched. The CDR3 has 18 amino acids. Germline V CDR1 and CDR2: SGHTA, FQGNSA. CDR3 in amino acids: CASSLAAGGGRGSYEQYF. The CDR3 DNA sequence: TGTGCCAGCAGCTTAGCAGCGGGAGGTGGTAGGGGTTCCTACGAGCAGTACTTC.

The V gene is TRBV7-9, the J gene TRBJ1-5, with a tentative D call TRBD1 (6 bases). V lost 5 bases and J 2 bases, leaving 19 bases between the germline ends. CDR1 is SEHNR and CDR2 is FQNEAQ in the germline V gene (reference sequence). This CDR3 has 17 amino acids. For the CDR3, the DNA is TGTGCCAGCAGCCTGGACAGAGGGATAGTAGGCAATCAGCCCCAGCATTTT. It translates to CASSLDRGIVGNQPQHF.

The chain uses TRBV11-3 and TRBJ1-6, with 8 nucleotides matching TRBD1. V gave up 5 bases and J gave up 6 bases; unmatched junction bases: 21. Per germline, CDR1 SGHNT and CDR2 YENEEA. The CDR3 consists of 20 residues. The CDR3 protein is CASSQPVHGLPGQVNSPLHF. The CDR3 nucleotides are TGTGCCAGCAGCCAACCCGTACACGGCCTGCCGGGACAGGTTAATTCACCCCTCCACTTT.

Here the CDR3 DNA reads TGCGCCAGCAGCCAGCAGGGATCGACCACCGGGGAGCTGTTTTTT. It translates to CASSQQGSTTGELFF. V is TRBV4-1 and J is TRBJ2-2, with a possible D match to TRBD1 (5 bases). V was cut by 3 bases and J by 4 bases, with 12 bases left in between. CDR3 length equals 15 residues. Germline V gene lookup returns CDR1 MGHRA and CDR2 YSYEKL.

This chain links TRBV15 with TRBJ2-1; the match to TRBD2 covers 9 bases. V shed 3 bases and J 6 bases; nucleotides not matched to a gene: 6. Germline V CDR1 and CDR2: LNHNV, YYDKDF (reference sequence). The CDR3 extends over 15 amino acids. The DNA of the CDR3 is TGTGCCACCAGCAGTTCGGGCGGGAGGGCCAATGAGCAGTTCTTC. As protein: CATSSSGGRANEQFF.

This clonotype was observed many times. The chain recombines TRBV7-2 with TRBJ2-3; no firm D call. V gave up 1 base and J gave up 5 bases, with 13 bases separating them. CDR3 length equals 15 residues. Per germline, CDR1 SGHTA and CDR2 FQGNSA. CDR3 region: CASSLEWILVDTQYF. Here the CDR3 DNA reads TGTGCCAGCAGCTTAGAGTGGATCCTAGTAGATACGCAGTATTTT.

V gene TRBV6-2 or TRBV6-3 combines with J gene TRBJ2-1; 9 nucleotides line up with TRBD1. Germline CDR1 is MNHEY and CDR2 is SVGEGT. J lost 7 bases, V lost 0 bases, and 7 bases had no gene match. CDR3 length: 16 amino acids. CDR3 sequence: CASSYSGQGERNEQFF. As DNA, the CDR3 is TGTGCCAGCAGTTACTCGGGACAGGGTGAGCGTAATGAGCAGTTCTTC.

The chain is built from TRBV6-2 or TRBV6-3 and TRBJ2-2; TRBD1 aligns across 10 bases. The CDR3 runs 18 residues. Looked up from germline, CDR1 is MNHEY and CDR2 is SVGEGT. Trimming took 5 bases from V and 2 from J; bases not matched to a gene: 11. The DNA of the CDR3 is TGTGCCAGCAGTGGGGCCGGGACAGGGGAGAGCAACACCGGGGAGCTGTTTTTT. Translating gives CASSGAGTGESNTGELFF.

This clonotype has ten or more counts. The V call is TRBV7-3, the J call TRBJ1-1; D unresolved. The length of the CDR3 is 13 residues. V was trimmed by 0 bases and J by 4 bases, leaving 6 bases between them. CDR1 and CDR2 (germline): SGHTA, FQGTGA. CDR3 DNA sequence: TGTGCCAGCAGCTTAACGGTGGGCACTGAAGCTTTCTTT. It codes for CASSLTVGTEAFF.

This sequence joins TRBV7-2 and TRBJ1-4; D is ambiguous. The CDR3 totals 15 residues. V was shortened by 4 bases and J by 0 bases, with 9 bases between the two germline ends. Germline CDR1 reads SGHTA; CDR2 reads FQGNSA. The DNA of the CDR3 is TGTGCCAGCAGCTCAACCACCTCAACTAATGAAAAACTGTTTTTT. Encoded protein: CASSSTTSTNEKLFF.

This chain links TRBV18 with TRBJ2-1; D is ambiguous. The CDR3 spans 13 residues. V shed 2 bases and J shed 7 bases, with 9 bases lying between them. Germline V lookup: CDR1 KGHSH, CDR2 LQKENI. The DNA of the CDR3 is TGTGCCAGCTCACCAGGTAGCAGGAATGAGCAGTTCTTC. As protein: CASSPGSRNEQFF.

This chain uses TRBV2 with TRBJ2-1; 7 bases align to TRBD2. Germline V gene sequence: CDR1 SNHLY, CDR2 FYNNEI. The CDR3 is 14 residues long. Trimming took 9 bases from V and 0 from J; bases not matched to a gene: 5. The CDR3 is CARSGTSSYNEQFF. The CDR3 bases are TGTGCCAGGAGCGGGACGAGCTCCTACAATGAGCAGTTCTTC.

This rearrangement joins TRBV7-2 to TRBJ2-2, with 7 bases fitting TRBD1. CDR1 is SGHTA, CDR2 FQGNSA, per germline. CDR3 length equals 15 residues. V lost 3 bases to trimming and J lost 3 bases; unmatched junction nucleotides: 4. This CDR3 reads CASSFMGQYTGELFF. In DNA form, the CDR3 reads TGTGCCAGCAGCTTCATGGGACAGTACACCGGGGAGCTGTTTTTT.

This clonotype has a count of ten or more. The chain joins TRBV3-1 to TRBJ1-5, with TRBD1 as a possible D gene (5 bases). This CDR3 has 15 residues. Germline assignment: CDR1 LGHDT and CDR2 YNNKEL (reference sequence). The V end was cut by 0 bases, the J end by 6 bases, with 12 bases between. CDR3 region: CASSQDLLGAQPQHF. The CDR3 DNA reads TGTGCCAGCAGCCAAGACCTCCTCGGGGCTCAGCCCCAGCATTTT.

In its sample, this clonotype was seen a few times. This chain connects TRBV12-5 to TRBJ2-1; TRBD2 agrees at 12 bases. The CDR3 covers 18 residues. Per the germline V gene, CDR1 is LGHNT and CDR2 is FRNRAP. V lost 1 base and J lost 1; bases outside the gene matches: 5. Here the CDR3 reads CASGLGGLAGGSYNEQFF. CDR3 DNA: TGTGCTAGTGGTTTGGGTGGTCTAGCGGGAGGGTCCTACAATGAGCAGTTCTTC.

There are many counts of this clonotype. V gene TRBV20-1 combines with J gene TRBJ2-1; either TRBD1 or TRBD2 may supply D (7 bases each). Per the germline V gene, CDR1 is DFQATT and CDR2 is SNEGSKA (reference sequence). This CDR3 has 14 residues. The V end lost 3 bases, the J end lost 12 bases, and 21 bases lay between the germline ends. CDR3 protein: CSASRGQVRGGQFF. The CDR3, as DNA: TGCAGTGCTAGCCGCGGACAGGTCAGGGGGGGGCAGTTCTTC.

The chain combines TRBV29-1 with TRBJ2-7, with 8 bases that match TRBD2. V lost 4 bases, J lost 0 bases, and 11 bases stayed unmatched. Looked up from germline, CDR1 is SQVTM and CDR2 is ANQGSEA. There are 16 residues in the CDR3. CDR3 loop: CSVGSSSGGLSYEQYF. CDR3 in DNA: TGCAGCGTTGGGTCTTCGAGCGGGGGTCTCTCCTACGAGCAGTACTTC.

The chain links TRBV6-2 or TRBV6-3 to TRBJ1-1; D not certain. Germline V gene data show CDR1 as MNHEY and CDR2 as SVGEGT. Trimming left V 0 bases short and J 2 bases short, with 7 bases between. The CDR3 consists of 14 residues. The DNA of the CDR3 is TGTGCCAGCAGTTACTCGCAGGTTAACACTGAAGCTTTCTTT. Its translation: CASSYSQVNTEAFF.

This clonotype was found many times. This chain joins TRBV2 and TRBJ2-1; D ambiguous. Trimming left V 6 bases short and J 8 bases short, with 5 bases between. CDR1 is SNHLY and CDR2 is FYNNEI in the germline V gene. The CDR3 is 10 amino acids. DNA of the CDR3: TGTGCCAGCAGGATTTATGAGCAGTTCTTC. Its translation: CASRIYEQFF.

A remark on this clonotype: At one end, the junction sequence differs from germline, possibly due to a read error. V and J are TRBV3-1 and TRBJ1-1; D not certain. The CDR3 extends over 16 amino acids. CDR1 and CDR2 from the germline V gene are LGHDT and YNNKEL (reference sequence). The CDR3 reads CASSQDRWARNTEAFF. DNA for the CDR3: TGTGCCAGCAGCCAAGATCGGTGGGCTCGGAACACTGAGGCTTTCTTT. Full variable domain (outside the CDR3, taken from reference TRBV3-1 and TRBJ1-1): DTAVSQTPKYLVTQMGNDKSIKCEQNLGHDTMYWYKQDSKKFLKIMFSYNNKELIINETVPNRFSPKSPDKAHLNLHINSLELGDSAVYFCASSQDRWARNTEAFFGQGTRLTVV.

Written as DNA, the CDR3 is TGTGCCACCAGCGGACAGTCCTCCTACAATGAGCAGTTCTTC. Translated: CATSGQSSYNEQFF. The chain recombines TRBV24-1 with TRBJ2-1; D is perhaps TRBD1 (6 bases). Germline V gene lookup returns CDR1 KGHDR and CDR2 SFDVKD. Trimming removed 7 bases from V and 0 bases from J, with 9 bases in between. The CDR3 consists of 14 residues.

This clonotype was seen a handful of times. The V call is TRBV20-1, the J call TRBJ2-7, with TRBD2 matching 8 bases. With 6 bases clipped from V and 0 bases from J, the junction kept 10 bases outside the gene matches. CDR3 length equals 15 residues. Germline V gene sequence: CDR1 DFQATT, CDR2 SNEGSKA (reference sequence). The CDR3 sequence: CSAHTGRAPSYEQYF. The CDR3 DNA reads as TGCAGTGCCCACACCGGGAGGGCCCCCTCCTACGAGCAGTACTTC.

CDR3 region: CASSGWEYGYTF. DNA of the CDR3: TGTGCCAGCAGTGGATGGGAGTATGGCTACACCTTC. This chain joins TRBV12-3 or TRBV12-4 and TRBJ1-2; the D is unclear. Trimming stripped 5 bases from V and 5 bases from J, with 9 bases between. The CDR3 consists of 12 residues.

The sample holds a few counts of this clonotype. The chain joins TRBV9 to TRBJ2-3, with 12 bases aligning to TRBD2. V dropped 3 bases and J dropped 3; count of bases not matched to a gene: 14. The CDR3 has 19 amino acids. Germline V gene lookup returns CDR1 SGDLS and CDR2 YYNGEE. The CDR3 here is CASSAPLAGGARGTDTQYF. The CDR3 DNA follows: TGTGCCAGCAGCGCTCCCCTAGCGGGAGGGGCCCGGGGTACAGATACGCAGTATTTT.

This clonotype has a handful of counts. The V gene is TRBV7-2, the J gene TRBJ2-7; possibly TRBD1 for D (5 bases). This CDR3 contains 15 residues. V dropped 1 base and J dropped 5 bases, with 15 bases sitting between them. CDR1 is SGHTA, CDR2 FQGNSA, per germline. The chain's CDR3 is CASSLEAGQFDEQYF. CDR3 sequence (DNA): TGTGCCAGCAGCTTAGAGGCTGGACAATTTGACGAGCAGTACTTC.

This clonotype was detected ten times or more. CDR3 loop: CASSLAGTGSYEQYF. The CDR3, as DNA: TGTGCCAGCAGCTTAGCCGGGACAGGGTCCTACGAGCAGTACTTC. The chain employs TRBV7-6 and TRBJ2-7; 9 nucleotides match TRBD1. The CDR3 totals 15 residues. V dropped 0 bases and J dropped 1; count of bases not matched to a gene: 1. Germline V gives CDR1 SGHVS, CDR2 FNYEAQ.